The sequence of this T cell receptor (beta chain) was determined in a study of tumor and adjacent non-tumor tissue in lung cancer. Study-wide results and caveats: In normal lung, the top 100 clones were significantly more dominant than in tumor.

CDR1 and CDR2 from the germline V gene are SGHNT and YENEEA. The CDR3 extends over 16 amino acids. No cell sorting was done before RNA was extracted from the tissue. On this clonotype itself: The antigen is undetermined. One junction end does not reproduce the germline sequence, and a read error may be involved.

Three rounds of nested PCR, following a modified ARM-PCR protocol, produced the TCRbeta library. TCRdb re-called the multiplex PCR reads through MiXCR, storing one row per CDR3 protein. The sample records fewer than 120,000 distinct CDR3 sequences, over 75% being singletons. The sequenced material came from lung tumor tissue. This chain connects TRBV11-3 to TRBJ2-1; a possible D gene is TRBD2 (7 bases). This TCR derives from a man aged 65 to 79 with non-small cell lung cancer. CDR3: CVSSLDPTGGSDEQFF. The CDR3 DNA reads TGTGTCAGCAGCTTAGATCCCACGGGGGGCAGTGATGAGCAGTTCTTC. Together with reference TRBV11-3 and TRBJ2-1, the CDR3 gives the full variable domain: EAGVVQSPRYKIIEKKQPVAFWCNPISGHNTLYWYLQNLGQGPELLIRYENEEAVDDSQLPKDRFSAERLKGVDSTLKIQPAELGDSAVYLCVSSLDPTGGSDEQFFGPGTRLTVL.